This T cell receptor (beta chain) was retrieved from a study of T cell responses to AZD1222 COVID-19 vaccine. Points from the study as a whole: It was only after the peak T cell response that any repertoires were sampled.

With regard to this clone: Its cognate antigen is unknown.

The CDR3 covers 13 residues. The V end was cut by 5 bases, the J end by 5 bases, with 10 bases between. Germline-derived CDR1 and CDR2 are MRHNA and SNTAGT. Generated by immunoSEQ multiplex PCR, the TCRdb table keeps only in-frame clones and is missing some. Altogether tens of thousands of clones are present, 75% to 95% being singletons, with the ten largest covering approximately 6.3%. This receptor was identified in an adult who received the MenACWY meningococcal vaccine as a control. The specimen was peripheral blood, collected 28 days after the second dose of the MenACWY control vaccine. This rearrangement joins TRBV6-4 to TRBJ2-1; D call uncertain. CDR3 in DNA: TGTGCCAGCAGTAGCGCCGAACACAATGAGCAGTTCTTC. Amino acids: CASSSAEHNEQFF.